These 2 T cell receptor beta chains were sequenced from one sample in a study of T cell repertoires in cytomegalovirus infection. A single record per CDR3 protein comes from TCRdb applying MiXCR to the reads. The sample holds around 130,000 distinct CDR3 sequences, roughly 9% seen once. The specimen was PBMCs. These receptors came from a human donor in good health (CMV status not recorded). Some clones in this sample may be carry-over from other donors' samples.

The rearrangement joins TRBV20-1 to TRBJ1-5; D perhaps matches TRBD1 (6 bases). This CDR3 region has 14 residues. In germline, CDR1 is DFQATT, CDR2 SNEGSKA (reference sequence). The V and J ends lost 0 bases and 7 bases respectively, with 13 bases between them. CDR3 residues: CSARDSGQKQPQHF. DNA of the CDR3: TGCAGTGCTAGAGATAGTGGACAGAAGCAGCCCCAGCATTTT.

This clonotype showed up many times. The chain uses TRBV4-1 and TRBJ2-3, with D unclear. Trimming left V 1 base short and J 4 bases short, with 9 bases between. CDR1 MGHRA and CDR2 YSYEKL come from the germline V gene. This CDR3 has 14 amino acids. The CDR3 sequence: CASSQGHGADTQYF. CDR3 sequence (DNA): TGCGCCAGCAGCCAAGGACACGGAGCAGATACGCAGTATTTT.